This T cell receptor (beta chain) was documented in a study of cytotoxic CD8 clonotypes in ibrutinib-treated CLL. Across the study: For this cohort, patients were around eleven relapsed/refractory and some 15 treatment-naive, while 17 were IGHV unmutated. Specimens for response were gathered following a median about 11 months of therapy, spanning 6 to 36.

The assay was immunoSEQ multiplex PCR, and TCRdb's table has in-frame clones only and misses some. The sample contains 140,000 to 150,000 clones, 70% to 80% of which appear only once. The CDR3 has 10 residues. Unmatched junction bases numbered 0, after V lost 4 bases and J lost 8 bases. CDR1 GTSNPN and CDR2 SVGIG come from the germline V gene (reference sequence). The table lists this clone with a few counts. The target antigen is unknown. Study-wide results and caveats: Upon ibrutinib response clonality rose, and upon progression it fell back toward baseline. Baseline clonality was higher than in age-matched healthy donors and moved in step with circulating CD8+ T-cell counts.

This specimen consisted of PBMCs, obtained after 24 months of ibrutinib treatment. The source of this sequence is a human donor with chronic lymphocytic leukemia. J is TRBJ1-1 and V is TRBV30; TRBD1 aligns across 8 bases. The CDR3: CAWNRGEAFF. For the CDR3, the DNA is TGTGCCTGGAACAGGGGGGAAGCTTTCTTT.